This entry is about one T cell receptor beta chain. This sample was included in a study of T cells in Graves' hyperthyroidism and ophthalmopathy. The length of the CDR3 is 17 residues. Unmatched junction bases numbered 8, after V lost 1 base and J lost 5 bases. The germline V gene encodes CDR1 MDHEN and CDR2 SYDVKM. The CDR3 regions of TCR beta were amplified from RNA transcripts. First-round RT-PCR targeting the TCR CDR3 was performed with the HTBI primer set. TCRdb redid the calling of the multiplex PCR reads with MiXCR, one entry per CDR3 protein. The data show about 210,000 distinct CDR3 sequences, with roughly 15% seen just once and 50% held by the top ten.

Sequenced material: blood. The gene calls are TRBV28 and TRBJ2-2; 9 bases line up with TRBD2. The origin of this receptor is a middle-aged man with Graves' hyperthyroidism. The CDR3 coding sequence is TGTGCCAGCAGTTTATCCCCTGCGGGAGGGGCTACCGGGGAGCTGTTTTTT. Translating gives CASSLSPAGGATGELFF.